The 22 T cell receptor beta chains reported below all come from one sample, sequenced in a study of T cell repertoires in cytomegalovirus infection. In TCRdb, the reads were re-called with MiXCR into one record per CDR3 protein. The table has approximately 990,000 distinct CDR3 sequences, approximately 31% seen once. Their antigens are not known. The sample here was cultured CD8+ T cells from PBMCs, taken from culture after CMV antigen stimulation. The source is a human donor in good health (CMV status not recorded). Some clones in this sample may be carry-over from other donors' samples.

This chain links TRBV4-3 with TRBJ1-5; 12 positions match TRBD1. V lost 3 bases, J lost 7 bases, and 10 bases stayed unmatched. CDR1 is LGHNA, CDR2 YSLEER, per germline. This CDR3 has 17 amino acids. For the CDR3, the DNA is TGCGCCAGCAGCCATCCCCGGGACAGGGGGCCCGGACAGCCCCAGCATTTT. Translation: CASSHPRDRGPGQPQHF.

The chain joins TRBV6-5 to TRBJ1-1; D unclear. Trimming shortened V by 5 bases and J by 5 bases, and 12 bases separated the two germline ends. CDR1 is MNHEY, CDR2 SVGAGI, per germline. CDR3 size: 13 residues. The DNA for the CDR3 is TGTGCCAGCAGTGACGGGGTTCCAACTGAAGCTTTCTTT. Amino acid sequence: CASSDGVPTEAFF.

This clonotype showed up just a few times. The rearrangement joins TRBV25-1 to TRBJ2-7; 8 bases align to TRBD1. Unmatched junction bases numbered 4, after V lost 1 base and J lost 5 bases. The length of the CDR3 is 14 residues. The germline V gene encodes CDR1 MGHDK and CDR2 SYGVNS. The CDR3 DNA is TGTGCCAGCAGTGAATTGGAACAGGGGGACGAGCAGTACTTC. This sequence encodes CASSELEQGDEQYF.

This clonotype turned up a few times. The V and J genes are TRBV7-9 and TRBJ2-7; D gene uncertain. V was pared by 4 bases and J by 7 bases, with 11 bases between. Looked up from germline, CDR1 is SEHNR and CDR2 is FQNEAQ (reference sequence). CDR3 length: 12 amino acids. The CDR3 is CASSSAPWEQYF. The CDR3 nucleotides read TGTGCCAGCAGCTCCGCACCCTGGGAGCAGTACTTC.

This sequence joins TRBV20-1 and TRBJ1-2; maybe TRBD1 (6 bases). The CDR3 runs to 15 residues. CDR1 is DFQATT and CDR2 is SNEGSKA in the germline V gene (reference sequence). Between the trimmed V and J ends, which lost 0 bases and 1 base, there was a span of 12 bases. CDR3 region: CSARDLDSDNYGYTF. The CDR3 nucleotides are TGCAGTGCTAGAGATCTGGACAGTGATAACTATGGCTACACCTTC.

The V gene is TRBV15, the J gene TRBJ1-1, with D possibly matching TRBD1 (6 bases). CDR1 and CDR2 (germline): LNHNV, YYDKDF (reference sequence). This CDR3 comprises 16 residues. V shed 1 base and J shed 3 bases, with 15 bases lying between them. CDR3: CATSRGVQGPDTEAFF. The CDR3 bases are TGTGCCACCAGCAGAGGGGTACAGGGACCGGACACTGAAGCTTTCTTT.

This clonotype was counted at least ten times. The chain is built from TRBV7-9 and TRBJ2-7, with TRBD1 identical over 7 bases. The V and J ends lost 0 bases and 0 bases, in that order; junction bases with no gene match: 8. The CDR3 spans 17 residues. Per germline, CDR1 SEHNR and CDR2 FQNEAQ (reference sequence). CDR3 DNA sequence: TGTGCCAGCAGCTTAGCGCTTGGGACAGCCAGCTCCTACGAGCAGTACGTC. Protein: CASSLALGTASSYEQYV.

This clonotype was seen repeatedly, ten times or more. V is TRBV4-2 and J is TRBJ2-3; 9 bases align to TRBD2. Germline-derived CDR1 and CDR2 are LGHNA and YNFKEQ. The trim removed 2 bases at V and 5 bases at J, leaving 5 bases unmatched. The CDR3 covers 15 residues. The CDR3 nucleotides read TGTGCCAGCAGCCAACGCGGGGGGGCAAAAGATACGCAGTATTTT. It translates to CASSQRGGAKDTQYF.

There are a few counts of this clonotype. The rearrangement uses TRBV7-6 and TRBJ1-1; D is perhaps TRBD1 (5 bases). V lost 3 bases and J 6 bases, leaving 14 bases between the germline ends. CDR1 is SGHVS, CDR2 FNYEAQ, per germline. The CDR3 is made up of 14 amino acids. The CDR3 loop reads CASSFYGRDAEAFF. The CDR3 DNA is TGTGCCAGCAGCTTTTACGGGAGGGACGCTGAAGCTTTCTTT.

There are a few counts of this clonotype. This chain uses TRBV24-1 with TRBJ2-3; no firm D call. This CDR3 has 15 amino acids. Looked up from germline, CDR1 is KGHDR and CDR2 is SFDVKD. Trimming shortened V by 1 base and J by 2 bases, and 9 bases separated the two germline ends. CDR3 loop: CATSDLQQSTDTQYF. The DNA of the CDR3 is TGTGCCACCAGTGATTTACAGCAGTCCACAGATACGCAGTATTTT.

The V gene is TRBV28, the J gene TRBJ2-5; D assignment may be TRBD1 or TRBD2 (5 bases each). The germline V and J ends were trimmed by 8 bases and 3 bases, with 16 bases remaining between them. The CDR3 loop spans 14 amino acids. CDR1 MDHEN and CDR2 SYDVKM come from the germline V gene. In DNA form, the CDR3 reads TGTGCCAGCGTTACCGGGGCAATAAAAGAGACCCAGTACTTC. Translation gives CASVTGAIKETQYF.

This clonotype was counted ten times or more. An end of the junction does not agree with germline; a read error may underlie this. The chain employs TRBV7-7 and TRBJ2-1; 10 bases fit TRBD2. The CDR3 has 15 amino acids. The germline V gene has CDR1 SSHAT and CDR2 FNYEAQ (reference sequence). CDR3 sequence reads: CASSLDSGGNNEQFF. CDR3 nucleotide sequence: TGTGCTAGCAGCTTAGATAGCGGGGGGAACAATGAGCAGTTCTTC.

This clonotype was seen only a few times. The CDR3 loop is CASSSGQKPYEQYF. DNA for the CDR3: TGTGCCAGCAGCTCGGGACAGAAACCCTACGAGCAGTACTTC. V usage is TRBV7-9 and J usage is TRBJ2-7, with TRBD1 matching 7 bases. CDR3 length: 14 residues. V trimming: 4 bases; J trimming: 2 bases; junction bases outside the gene matches: 5. Germline V gives CDR1 SEHNR, CDR2 FQNEAQ (reference sequence).

The CDR3 coding sequence is TGTGCCACACCAAACGGGGCGAGCACCGGGGAGCTGTTTTTT. Translating it yields CATPNGASTGELFF. The rearrangement links TRBV9 to TRBJ2-2; tentatively, D is TRBD1 or TRBD2 (5 bases each). This CDR3 has 14 amino acids. The ends were cut back, 9 bases at V and 4 bases at J, with 16 bases in the middle. Germline values: CDR1 SGDLS, CDR2 YYNGEE.

This clonotype was picked up a small number of times. The chain is built from TRBV4-1 and TRBJ2-3; TRBD2 matches at 9 bases. Germline CDR1 MGHRA, CDR2 YSYEKL. V was clipped by 3 bases and J by 5 bases; unmatched bases: 12. This CDR3 is built from 17 residues. The CDR3 region is CASSHPEAGGPEDTQYF. The CDR3, as DNA: TGCGCCAGCAGCCATCCCGAGGCGGGGGGGCCCGAAGATACGCAGTATTTT.

The rearrangement uses TRBV4-1 and TRBJ2-7; D possibly corresponds to TRBD1 (6 bases). The CDR3 length is 15 residues. Trimming pared 1 base from V and 4 bases from J, leaving 14 bases between. Germline-derived CDR1 and CDR2 are MGHRA and YSYEKL. Here the CDR3 reads CASSQAPGHRYEQYF. The DNA of the CDR3 is TGCGCCAGCAGCCAAGCCCCGGGACATCGATACGAGCAGTACTTC.

The V gene is TRBV6-6, the J gene TRBJ2-1, with 11 bases lining up with TRBD2. The CDR3 is 15 amino acids. The germline V gene has CDR1 MNHNY and CDR2 SVGAGI (reference sequence). V was clipped by 5 bases and J by 7 bases; unmatched bases: 7. CDR3 coding DNA: TGTGCCAGCAGTCCGGGACTAGCGGCGCTAAATGAGCAGTTCTTC. Translation: CASSPGLAALNEQFF.

The rearrangement uses TRBV6-5 and TRBJ1-6; TRBD1 agrees at 7 bases. The germline V gene encodes CDR1 MNHEY and CDR2 SVGAGI. Trimming removed 5 bases from V and 7 bases from J; junction bases left unmatched: 5. The CDR3 runs to 14 residues. The CDR3 DNA is TGTGCCAGCAGTCTCCGGGACAGAAATTCACCCCTCCACTTT. Protein product: CASSLRDRNSPLHF.

The chain links TRBV27 to TRBJ1-6, with D unclear. Per germline, CDR1 MNHEY and CDR2 SMNVEV (reference sequence). Trimming removed 0 bases from V and 10 bases from J, with 16 bases in between. The CDR3 is 16 amino acids. The CDR3 is CASSLSSYTQRSPLHF. Written as DNA, the CDR3 is TGTGCCAGCAGTTTATCGAGCTACACCCAGAGGTCACCCCTCCACTTT.

This chain connects TRBV6-1 to TRBJ2-3, with TRBD1 identical over 7 bases. Trimming took 4 bases from V and 6 from J; bases not matched to a gene: 13. The CDR3 covers 16 residues. Germline V gene lookup returns CDR1 MNHNS and CDR2 SASEGT. The CDR3 spells CASSGRQGILADTQYF. CDR3 sequence (DNA): TGTGCCAGCAGTGGCCGACAGGGAATTTTAGCGGATACGCAGTATTTT.

This CDR3 reads CASSLDDRGGPDTQYF. The CDR3 coding sequence is TGTGCCAGCAGCTTAGATGACAGGGGAGGTCCAGATACGCAGTATTTT. This chain connects TRBV7-9 to TRBJ2-3, with 8 bases aligning to TRBD1. This CDR3 has 16 residues. J was trimmed by 4 bases and V by 1 base; bases with no gene match: 7. Germline loops: CDR1 SEHNR, CDR2 FQNEAQ (reference sequence).

V and J are TRBV12-3 or TRBV12-4 and TRBJ2-3; 7 bases agree with TRBD2. With 9 bases clipped from V and 0 bases from J, the junction kept 18 bases outside the gene matches. There are 18 residues in the CDR3. The CDR3 sequence is CASGGGAASITSTDTQYF. DNA of the CDR3: TGTGCCAGTGGGGGGGGAGCCGCCTCCATTACTAGCACAGATACGCAGTATTTT.